These T cell receptor beta chains were read from a single sample in a study of T cell changes during pregnancy in multiple sclerosis. Only in-frame clones appear in the TCRdb table, and some are missing; sequencing was by immunoSEQ multiplex PCR. The data contain almost 20,000 clones, 88% of them singletons. Sequenced material: CD8+ T cells from peripheral blood mononuclear cells, taken in the third trimester of pregnancy. The receptors were sampled from a female donor in good health, enrolled as a control in a pregnancy study. The CDR3 runs from the conserved cysteine through the conserved F or W. D genes are given only for firm matches. Clone size is shown for a subset of rows, as once, few, many or a class of expanded clone.

D,length,V,size,J,CDR3,DNA
NA,16,TRBV6-1,medium-sized,TRBJ1-6,CASSEGTDRPNSPLHF,TGTGCCAGCAGTGAGGGGACGGACAGACCCAATTCACCCCTCCACTTT
TRBD1,15,TRBV9,NA,TRBJ2-1,CASSVDRGSYNEQFF,TGTGCCAGCAGCGTAGACAGGGGGTCCTACAATGAGCAGTTCTTC
NA,19,TRBV27,NA,TRBJ2-6,CASSLWAGSSSSGANVLTF,TGTGCCAGCAGTTTATGGGCGGGGAGTTCGAGCTCTGGGGCCAACGTCCTGACTTTC
NA,13,TRBV7-6,many,TRBJ2-7,CASSLGDSYEQYF,TGTGCCAGCAGCTTAGGCGACAGCTACGAGCAGTACTTC
NA,16,TRBV7-9,NA,TRBJ2-1,CASSEPSEFSYNEQFF,TGTGCCAGCAGCGAACCTAGCGAGTTCTCCTACAATGAGCAGTTCTTC
NA,13,TRBV6-6,NA,TRBJ1-1,CASSYSNLIPAFF,TGTGCCAGCAGTTACTCGAACCTAATCCCAGCTTTCTTT
TRBD1,12,TRBV7-9,NA,TRBJ1-6,CASRAGTAPLHF,TGTGCCAGCAGAGCCGGGACAGCACCCCTCCACTTT
NA,16,TRBV18,NA,TRBJ2-5,CASSPVAAGSFETQYF,TGTGCCAGCTCACCGGTGGCCGCCGGGTCCTTTGAGACCCAGTACTTC
TRBD2,14,TRBV6-4,NA,TRBJ2-3,CASSGTSGADTQYF,TGTGCCAGCAGTGGGACTAGCGGGGCAGATACGCAGTATTTT
TRBD1,18,TRBV5-7,NA,TRBJ2-3,CASSPHSDRGRCTDTQYF,TGTGCCAGCAGCCCACACTCCGACAGGGGCAGATGCACAGATACGCAGTATTTT
TRBD2,15,TRBV11-2,NA,TRBJ2-1,CASSLALAGVNEQFF,TGTGCCAGCAGCTTAGCTCTAGCGGGAGTAAATGAGCAGTTCTTC
TRBD2,16,TRBV7-2,NA,TRBJ2-5,CASSLGVGGARETQYF,TGTGCCAGCAGCTTAGGGGTCGGGGGGGCGCGTGAGACCCAGTACTTC
NA,11,TRBV7-8,once,TRBJ1-1,CASSQRVEAFF,TGTGCCAGCAGCCAACGGGTTGAAGCTTTCTTT
TRBD1,18,TRBV4-1,NA,TRBJ1-1,CASSQAGQGDVTNTEAFF,TGCGCCAGCAGCCAAGCGGGGCAGGGGGACGTTACGAACACTGAAGCTTTCTTT
TRBD2,14,TRBV6-4,NA,TRBJ2-1,CASQREGSSNEQFF,TGTGCCAGCCAACGGGAGGGGTCGTCGAATGAGCAGTTCTTC
TRBD1,11,TRBV7-9,NA,TRBJ1-2,CASTPGGPYTF,TGTGCCAGCACCCCAGGGGGGCCCTACACCTTC
NA,15,TRBV13,NA,TRBJ1-3,CASSLEGHSGNTIYF,TGTGCCAGCAGCCTAGAGGGACACTCTGGAAACACCATATATTTT
NA,13,TRBV30,NA,TRBJ1-1,CAWSGGGGTEAFF,TGTGCCTGGAGCGGTGGGGGGGGCACTGAAGCTTTCTTT
TRBD1,15,TRBV4-3,once,TRBJ2-5,CASSQDRTGRETQYF,TGCGCCAGCAGCCAAGACCGGACAGGGAGGGAGACCCAGTACTTC
TRBD2,16,TRBV7-9,NA,TRBJ2-1,CASSQRTSGRMDEQFF,TGTGCCAGCAGCCAGCGGACTAGCGGGAGGATGGATGAGCAGTTCTTC
TRBD1,16,TRBV15,few,TRBJ1-2,CATSRDLDRGPDGYTF,TGTGCCACCAGCAGAGACCTCGACAGGGGGCCCGATGGCTACACCTTC
TRBD2,14,TRBV7-9,NA,TRBJ2-5,CASSLGLAAETQYF,TGTGCCAGCAGCTTGGGACTAGCGGCAGAGACCCAGTACTTC
NA,14,TRBV18,NA,TRBJ2-7,CASSAGLSPYEQYF,TGTGCCAGCTCAGCGGGACTGTCCCCCTACGAGCAGTACTTC
TRBD1,16,TRBV27,NA,TRBJ1-2,CASSFNSRGPNYGYTF,TGTGCCAGCAGTTTCAATTCCAGGGGGCCTAACTATGGCTACACCTTC
NA,11,TRBV21-1,NA,TRBJ2-3,CASSLLDTQYF,TGTGCCAGCTCCCTCCTGGATACGCAGTATTTT
TRBD1,14,TRBV9,NA,TRBJ2-4,CASSVFDRADIQYF,TGTGCCAGCAGCGTCTTCGACAGGGCGGACATTCAGTACTTC
NA,14,TRBV7-9,once,TRBJ2-5,CASSPRLVQETQYF,TGTGCCAGCAGCCCCCGGCTAGTCCAAGAGACCCAGTACTTC
NA,15,TRBV5-1,few,TRBJ2-3,CASSLVTPNLDPQYF,TGCGCCAGCAGCTTGGTTACTCCGAATCTAGATCCGCAGTATTTT
NA,12,TRBV27,NA,TRBJ1-1,CASKKGGTEAFF,TGTGCCAGCAAAAAGGGGGGGACTGAAGCTTTCTTT
TRBD2,14,TRBV14,NA,TRBJ2-1,CASSPQGSGGDQFF,TGTGCCAGCAGCCCCCAGGGTAGCGGGGGCGACCAGTTCTTC
TRBD2,15,TRBV2,once,TRBJ2-3,CASRTGDYPTDTQYF,TGTGCCAGCAGGACGGGGGACTACCCCACAGATACGCAGTATTTT
TRBD2,17,TRBV19,NA,TRBJ2-2,CASTRRGGNAQTGELFF,TGTGCCAGTACCAGGCGGGGAGGGAATGCCCAGACCGGGGAGCTGTTTTTT
TRBD2,18,TRBV7-3,NA,TRBJ2-2,CASSPIAGLGGNTGELFF,TGTGCCAGCAGCCCTATAGCGGGACTAGGAGGGAACACCGGGGAGCTGTTTTTT
NA,13,TRBV2,NA,TRBJ1-1,CASSQGLNTEAFF,TGTGCCAGCAGTCAGGGTCTGAACACTGAAGCTTTCTTT
NA,13,TRBV7-2,NA,TRBJ1-1,CASSLLAYTEAFF,TGTGCCAGCAGCTTACTGGCCTACACTGAAGCTTTCTTT
NA,14,TRBV6-1,NA,TRBJ1-5,CASRAQGLNQPQHF,TGTGCCAGCAGAGCTCAGGGGTTGAATCAGCCCCAGCATTTT